This TCR beta chain comes out of a study of blood T cell repertoires in COVID-19 (dated by TCRdb to the early 2020s). About the investigation overall: Samples covering the acute and convalescent phases of COVID-19 were provided by collaborators in the United States, Italy and Spain. The prospective study material was composed of cDNA or gDNA derived from T cells, B-cell-depleted T cells, or PBMCs. Subjects who had been exposed to COVID-19, were actively infected with it, or had recovered from it provided the deeply sampled blood TCRbeta repertoires that made up the dataset. A freely available public database, intended as a resource for researchers studying the immune response to SARS-CoV-2, is where the repertoires were released. The samples were drawn from two sources: the first 160 participants of the ongoing ImmuneRACE study, and 1,254 subjects contributed by 6 global collaborators. Sample metadata almost always included a de-identified subject ID, COVID-19 status, age in years and sex. HLA class I and class II types, where available, came from metadata supplied by the sample provider rather than from assay-based typing.

TCRbeta CDR3 regions were amplified from genomic DNA using the immunoSEQ Assay, a bias-controlled multiplex PCR. For the original study's pipeline: The number of nucleated cells in each sample was estimated by amplification of reference gene primers within the assay. Sequence reads were collapsed and filtered to measure the absolute abundance of every unique TCRbeta CDR3 rearrangement. For each sample, productive Simpson clonality was calculated as the square root of Simpson's diversity index over productive rearrangements. Sourced from immuneACCESS, this table was stored by TCRdb with only in-frame sequences that have V and J called. A share of the clones is absent; for the studies checked, an unresolved V gene accounts for under half, and the remainder has no known explanation. The DNA gave D and trimming, while V, J and clone size come from that table. In this sample the table shows fewer than 400,000 clones, 85% of which occur a single time. 3.5% to 4% of the sample comes from the top ten.

Counted from cysteine to phenylalanine, this CDR3 has 15 amino acids. Only the CDR3 DNA stays, 45 bases, in frame from base 1. The junction shows trimming of 4 bases on V and 5 bases on J, and the gene matches do not reach 10 bases of it. Based on the germline V gene (reference sequence), the CDR1 and CDR2 sequences are GTSNPN and SVGIG. Collaborating institutions collected whole blood in K2EDTA tubes following their own protocols. Collaborator samples were shipped for TCRbeta analysis as frozen whole blood, isolated PBMCs, or DNA extracted from either sample type. As regards this clone: This clone's antigen is unknown. Per-base quality was not reported, and no clone a single base away is much larger than it.

What the work shows at the level of the full study, not this receptor alone: The amount of clinical and demographic metadata varied by source and participant and was provided uncurated.

The receptor comes from a woman under 30 with acute or convalescent COVID-19. The V and J genes are TRBV30 and TRBJ2-2, and 7 bases in between align with TRBD1. What was sequenced was peripheral blood. The sequence in DNA is TGTGCCTGGAATCCCACAGGGGTCGGGACCGGGGAGCTGTTTTTT. Translation gives CAWNPTGVGTGELFF.